This TCR beta chain was recorded in a study of blood T cell repertoires in COVID-19. About the study: Acute-phase and convalescent COVID-19 samples originated in the United States, Italy and Spain.

Generated by immunoSEQ multiplex PCR, the TCRdb table keeps only in-frame clones and is missing some. The sample lists some 310,000 clones, around nine tenths occurring once. There are a few counts of this clone. The CDR3 consists of 13 residues. Germline V CDR1 and CDR2: WNHNN, SYGVQD (reference sequence). The ends were cut back, 6 bases at V and 11 bases at J, with 19 bases in the middle. The sample consisted of peripheral blood. The source is a man aged 45-65 years with active or convalescent COVID-19. This chain uses TRBV10-1 with TRBJ1-1; a possible D gene is TRBD1 (5 bases). The CDR3 loop is CASRRDAGGFAFF. The DNA for the CDR3 is TGCGCCAGCAGAAGGGACGCCGGAGGGTTCGCTTTCTTT.